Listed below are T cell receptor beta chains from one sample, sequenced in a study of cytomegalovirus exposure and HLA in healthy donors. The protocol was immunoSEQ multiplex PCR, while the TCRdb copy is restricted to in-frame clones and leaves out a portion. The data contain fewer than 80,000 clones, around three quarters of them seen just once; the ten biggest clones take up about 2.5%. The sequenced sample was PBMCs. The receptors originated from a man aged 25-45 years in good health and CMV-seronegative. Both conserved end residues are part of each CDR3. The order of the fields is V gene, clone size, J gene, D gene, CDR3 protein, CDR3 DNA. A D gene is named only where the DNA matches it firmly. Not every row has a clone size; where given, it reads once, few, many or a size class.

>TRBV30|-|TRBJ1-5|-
CAWSAGTMEPQHF
TGTGCCTGGAGTGCTGGTACAATGGAGCCCCAGCATTTT
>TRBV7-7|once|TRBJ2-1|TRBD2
CASSPGGGSEQFF
TGTGCTAGCAGCCCTGGGGGGGGGAGTGAGCAGTTCTTC
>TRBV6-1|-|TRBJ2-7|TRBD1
CASSEGQGASYEQYF
TGTGCCAGCAGTGAGGGACAGGGGGCCTCCTACGAGCAGTACTTC
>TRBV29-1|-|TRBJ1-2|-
CSVREAGTGTF
TGCAGCGTCAGGGAGGCAGGAACCGGCACCTTC
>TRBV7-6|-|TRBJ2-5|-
CASSPGRETQYF
TGTGCCAGCAGCCCCGGCAGGGAGACCCAGTACTTC
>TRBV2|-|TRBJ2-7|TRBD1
CASFRGGQLTYEQYF
TGTGCCAGCTTTCGAGGGGGACAGTTAACCTACGAGCAGTACTTC
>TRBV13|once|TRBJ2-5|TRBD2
CASSLLSGRGETQYF
TGTGCCAGCAGCTTACTGAGCGGGAGAGGAGAGACCCAGTACTTC
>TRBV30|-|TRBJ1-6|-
CACSDSPYNSPLHF
TGTGCCTGTTCGGACAGTCCCTATAATTCACCCCTCCACTTT
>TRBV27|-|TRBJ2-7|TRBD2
CASSSGGIFYEQYF
TGTGCCAGCAGTTCGGGAGGGATTTTCTACGAGCAGTACTTC
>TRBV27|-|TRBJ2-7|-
CASFGGFWTGRGEQYF
TGTGCCAGCTTCGGTGGGTTCTGGACAGGGAGGGGGGAGCAGTACTTC
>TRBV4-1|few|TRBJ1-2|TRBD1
CASSQPSATGANGYTF
TGCGCCAGCAGCCAGCCCTCGGCGACAGGGGCCAATGGCTACACCTTC
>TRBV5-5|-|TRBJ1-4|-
CASSLGARQEKLFF
TGTGCCAGCAGCTTGGGGGCTAGACAGGAAAAACTGTTTTTT
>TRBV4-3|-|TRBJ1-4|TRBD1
CASSQLTGEVNEKLFF
TGCGCCAGCAGCCAATTGACAGGGGAAGTCAATGAAAAACTGTTTTTT
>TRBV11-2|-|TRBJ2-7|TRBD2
CASRQLAAGEQYF
TGTGCCAGCAGGCAACTAGCGGCGGGCGAGCAGTACTTC
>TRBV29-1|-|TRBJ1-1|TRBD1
CSAEGTGVTEAFF
TGCAGCGCAGAGGGGACAGGGGTGACTGAAGCTTTCTTT
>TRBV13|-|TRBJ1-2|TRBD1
CASSLGTRGRNYGYTF
TGTGCCAGCAGCTTAGGAACCAGGGGGCGCAACTATGGCTACACCTTC
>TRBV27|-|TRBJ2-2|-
CASSLSIPSESVTGELFF
TGTGCCAGCAGTTTATCGATTCCTAGCGAATCTGTCACCGGGGAGCTGTTTTTT
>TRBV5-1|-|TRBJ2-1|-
CASSPARGNEQFF
TGCGCCAGCAGCCCAGCAAGGGGGAATGAGCAGTTCTTC
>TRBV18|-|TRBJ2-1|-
CASSPWSHNEQFF
TGTGCCAGCTCACCTTGGAGCCACAATGAGCAGTTCTTC
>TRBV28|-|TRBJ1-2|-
CASSRSSGDGYTF
TGTGCCAGCAGTCGCTCCTCAGGGGATGGCTACACCTTC
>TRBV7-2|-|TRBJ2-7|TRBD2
CASSLAGGLAGDRYEQYF
TGTGCCAGCAGCTTAGCGGGCGGGCTAGCGGGGGATCGATACGAGCAGTACTTC
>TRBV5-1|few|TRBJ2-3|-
CASSQDSGTASTDTQYF
TGCGCCAGCAGCCAAGATTCCGGGACTGCCTCCACAGATACGCAGTATTTT
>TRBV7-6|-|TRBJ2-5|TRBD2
CASSLARASGAQETQYF
TGTGCCAGCAGCTTAGCGCGGGCTAGCGGGGCCCAAGAGACCCAGTACTTC
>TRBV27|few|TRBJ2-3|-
CASSLGPHDTQYF
TGTGCCAGCAGTTTAGGCCCCCACGATACGCAGTATTTT
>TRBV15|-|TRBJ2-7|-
CATSRDGQPGDEQYF
TGTGCCACCAGCAGAGATGGTCAGCCAGGGGACGAGCAGTACTTC
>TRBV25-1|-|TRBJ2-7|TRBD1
CASSEYRGEHEQYF
TGTGCCAGCAGTGAGTACAGGGGAGAACACGAGCAGTACTTC
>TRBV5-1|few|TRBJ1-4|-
CASSLQGQINEKLFF
TGCGCCAGCAGCTTGCAAGGACAGATTAATGAAAAACTGTTTTTT
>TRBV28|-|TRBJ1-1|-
CASSLDVGLTEAFF
TGTGCCAGCAGTTTAGACGTCGGGTTGACTGAAGCTTTCTTT
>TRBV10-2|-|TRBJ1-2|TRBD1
CASRGTGGEERYGYTF
TGCGCCAGCAGGGGGACAGGGGGCGAAGAAAGGTATGGCTACACCTTC
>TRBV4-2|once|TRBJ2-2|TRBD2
CASSQEAGGNTGELFF
TGTGCCAGCAGCCAAGAGGCGGGAGGGAACACCGGGGAGCTGTTTTTT
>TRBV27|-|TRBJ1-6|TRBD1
CASRPGTDYNSPLHF
TGTGCCAGCAGACCCGGGACAGACTATAATTCACCCCTCCACTTT
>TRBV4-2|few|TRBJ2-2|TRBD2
CASSRLAGANTGELFF
TGTGCCAGCAGCAGACTAGCGGGGGCCAACACCGGGGAGCTGTTTTTT
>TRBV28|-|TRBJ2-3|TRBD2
CASSLFVSGSRGDTQYF
TGTGCCAGCAGTTTATTCGTTAGCGGGAGTAGAGGAGATACGCAGTATTTT
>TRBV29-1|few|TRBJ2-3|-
CSGRQAVKDTQYF
TGCAGCGGCCGACAGGCCGTTAAAGATACGCAGTATTTT
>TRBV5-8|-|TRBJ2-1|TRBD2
CASSWLAGYNEQFF
TGTGCCAGCAGCTGGTTAGCGGGGTACAATGAGCAGTTCTTC
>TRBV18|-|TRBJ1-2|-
CASSPRDYDGYTF
TGTGCCAGCTCACCGAGGGATTACGATGGCTACACCTTC
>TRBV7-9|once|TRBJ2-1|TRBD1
CASSLTGTGGINEQFF
TGTGCCAGCAGCTTAACCGGGACAGGGGGCATAAATGAGCAGTTCTTC
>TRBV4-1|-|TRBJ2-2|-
CASRGGAPNTGELFF
TGCGCCAGCAGAGGGGGGGCCCCGAACACCGGGGAGCTGTTTTTT
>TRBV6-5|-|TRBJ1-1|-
CASSYTRNTEAFF
TGTGCCAGCAGTTATACCAGGAACACTGAAGCTTTCTTT
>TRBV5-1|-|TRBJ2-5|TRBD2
CASSLAGVAGGYQETQYF
TGCGCCAGCAGCTTGGCCGGAGTAGCGGGGGGGTACCAAGAGACCCAGTACTTC
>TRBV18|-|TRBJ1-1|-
CASSPGEVVFF
TGTGCCAGCTCGCCCGGGGAGGTTGTGTTCTTT
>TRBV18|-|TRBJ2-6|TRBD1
CASSPDRSSVLANVLTF
TGTGCCAGCTCACCGGACAGGTCCTCTGTTTTGGCCAACGTCCTGACTTTC
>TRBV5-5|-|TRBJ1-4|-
CASSGGTLNEKLFF
TGTGCCAGCAGCGGGGGGACCCTGAATGAAAAACTGTTTTTT
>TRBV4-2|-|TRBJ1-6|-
CASSPGGFTLHF
TGTGCCAGCAGCCCCGGAGGATTCACCCTCCACTTT
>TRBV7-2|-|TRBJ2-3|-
CASSSLMTGPADTQYF
TGTGCCAGCAGCTCCTTAATGACAGGCCCCGCAGATACGCAGTATTTT
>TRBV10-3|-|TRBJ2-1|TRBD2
CAIRGTSGRTSYNEQFF
TGTGCCATCAGGGGGACTAGCGGTAGAACCTCCTACAATGAGCAGTTCTTC
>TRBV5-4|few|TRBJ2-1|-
CASSSTVTGEQFF
TGTGCCAGCAGCTCGACCGTGACCGGGGAGCAGTTCTTC
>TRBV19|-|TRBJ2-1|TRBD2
CASLPGRGQYNEQFF
TGTGCCAGCCTACCGGGGAGGGGCCAATACAATGAGCAGTTCTTC
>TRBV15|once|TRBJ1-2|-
CATSRDYQAGYTF
TGTGCCACCAGCAGAGATTATCAAGCCGGCTACACCTTC
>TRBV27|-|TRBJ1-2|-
CASTPNSRGMYGYTF
TGTGCCAGCACTCCGAACTCCAGGGGAATGTATGGCTACACCTTC
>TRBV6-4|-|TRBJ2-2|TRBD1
CASSDGQGANTGELFF
TGTGCCAGCAGTGACGGCCAGGGGGCGAACACCGGGGAGCTGTTTTTT
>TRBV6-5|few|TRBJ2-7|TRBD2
CASGISGGTYEQYF
TGTGCCAGCGGGATTAGCGGGGGAACCTACGAGCAGTACTTC